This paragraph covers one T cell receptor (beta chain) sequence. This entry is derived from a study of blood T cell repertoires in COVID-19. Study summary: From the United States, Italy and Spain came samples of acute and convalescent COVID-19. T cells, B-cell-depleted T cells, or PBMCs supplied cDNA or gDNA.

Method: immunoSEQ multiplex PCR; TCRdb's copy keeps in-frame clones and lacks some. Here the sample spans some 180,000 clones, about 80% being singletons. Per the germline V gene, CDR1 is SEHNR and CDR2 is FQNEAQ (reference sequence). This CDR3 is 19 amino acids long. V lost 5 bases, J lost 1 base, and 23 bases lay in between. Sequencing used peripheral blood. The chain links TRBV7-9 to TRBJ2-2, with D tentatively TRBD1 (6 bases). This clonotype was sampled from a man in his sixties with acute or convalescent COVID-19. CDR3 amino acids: CASSQRTEPTGRNTGELFF. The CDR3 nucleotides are TGTGCCAGCAGCCAGAGAACCGAGCCGACAGGACGGAACACCGGGGAGCTGTTTTTT.